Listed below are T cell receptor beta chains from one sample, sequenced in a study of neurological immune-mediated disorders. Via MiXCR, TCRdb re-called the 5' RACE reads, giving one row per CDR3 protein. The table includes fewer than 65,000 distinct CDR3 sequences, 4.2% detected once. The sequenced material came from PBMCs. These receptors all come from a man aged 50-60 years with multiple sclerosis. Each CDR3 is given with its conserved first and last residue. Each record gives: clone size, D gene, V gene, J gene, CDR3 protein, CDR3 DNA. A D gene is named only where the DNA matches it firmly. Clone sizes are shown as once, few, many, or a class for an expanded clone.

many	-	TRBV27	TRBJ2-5	CASSTGRETQYF	TGTGCCAGCTCTACGGGGAGAGAGACCCAGTACTTC
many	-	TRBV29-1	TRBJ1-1	CSVEDSWTEDTEAFF	TGCAGCGTTGAAGATAGTTGGACAGAAGACACTGAAGCTTTCTTT
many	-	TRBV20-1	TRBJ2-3	CSARAPPTSTDTQYF	TGCAGTGCTAGGGCGCCCCCAACTAGCACAGATACGCAGTATTTT
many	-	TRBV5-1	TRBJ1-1	CASSWLGNSNTEAFF	TGCGCCAGCAGCTGGCTAGGGAATTCGAACACTGAAGCTTTCTTT
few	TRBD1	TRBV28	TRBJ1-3	CASKGQAFSGNTIYF	TGTGCCAGCAAAGGACAGGCCTTCTCTGGAAACACCATATATTTT
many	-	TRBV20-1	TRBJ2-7	CSAGYRPPSYEQYF	TGCAGTGCTGGATACAGGCCCCCCTCCTACGAGCAGTACTTC
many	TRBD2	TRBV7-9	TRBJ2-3	CASSLGLTPTDTQYF	TGTGCCAGCAGCTTGGGACTAACGCCCACAGATACGCAGTATTTT
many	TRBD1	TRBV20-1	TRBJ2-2	CSARDGWTGVANTGELFF	TGCAGTGCTAGAGACGGGTGGACAGGGGTGGCGAACACCGGGGAGCTGTTTTTT
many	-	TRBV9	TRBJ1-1	CASSVSPSYVVNTEAFF	TGTGCCAGCAGCGTATCCCCCTCCTACGTGGTGAACACTGAAGCTTTCTTT
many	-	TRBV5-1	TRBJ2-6	CASSLETVDGANVLTF	TGCGCCAGCAGCTTGGAAACAGTCGATGGGGCCAACGTCCTGACTTTC
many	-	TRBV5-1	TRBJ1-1	CASWDGLMNTEAFF	TGCGCCAGCTGGGACGGGCTCATGAACACTGAAGCTTTCTTT
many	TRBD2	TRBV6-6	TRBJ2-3	CASRSSGGAPDTQYF	TGTGCCAGCAGGAGTAGCGGGGGGGCCCCAGATACGCAGTATTTT
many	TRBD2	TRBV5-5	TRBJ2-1	CASSLDGGRVVMDEQFF	TGTGCCAGCAGCTTGGATGGCGGGAGGGTCGTGATGGATGAGCAGTTCTTC
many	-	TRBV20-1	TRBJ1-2	CSATLPGGGDGYTF	TGCAGTGCTACCCTCCCCGGGGGGGGAGATGGCTACACCTTC
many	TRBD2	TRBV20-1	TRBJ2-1	CSTYSTSGRDNEQFF	TGCAGTACTTATAGTACTAGCGGGAGGGACAATGAGCAGTTCTTC
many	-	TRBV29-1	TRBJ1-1	CSVVRALNAEAFF	TGCAGCGTTGTTCGGGCCTTAAACGCTGAAGCTTTCTTT
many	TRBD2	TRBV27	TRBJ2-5	CASRGWGLAGGETQYF	TGTGCCAGCCGAGGGTGGGGACTAGCGGGAGGAGAGACCCAGTACTTC
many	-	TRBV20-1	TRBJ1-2	CSARDNNYGYTF	TGCAGTGCTAGGGACAACAACTATGGCTACACCTTC
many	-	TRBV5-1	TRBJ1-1	CASSTAPWRDTEAFF	TGCGCCAGCAGCACAGCCCCCTGGCGAGACACTGAAGCTTTCTTT
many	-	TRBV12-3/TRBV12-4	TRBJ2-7	CASSSDTPYEQYF	TGTGCCAGCAGTTCGGACACCCCCTACGAGCAGTACTTC
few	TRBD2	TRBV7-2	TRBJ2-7	CASSLEAGGSYEQYF	TGTGCCAGCAGCTTAGAGGCGGGGGGGTCCTACGAGCAGTACTTC
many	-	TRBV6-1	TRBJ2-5	CASSAAPAWGETQYF	TGTGCCAGCAGCGCGGCGCCGGCTTGGGGGGAGACCCAGTACTTC